The TCR beta chain described here comes from a study of T cells in Graves' hyperthyroidism and ophthalmopathy. This clonotype was counted many times. TCR beta CDR3 sequences were amplified from RNA transcripts. First-round RT-PCR targeting the TCR CDR3 was performed with the HTBI primer set. Each CDR3 protein is one row after TCRdb ran MiXCR on the multiplex PCR reads. Among about 400,000 distinct CDR3 sequences listed, around 13% were seen once. This CDR3 spans 18 amino acids. V lost 2 bases, J lost 2 bases, and 19 bases lay in between. CDR1 is WNHNN, CDR2 SYGVQD, per germline (reference sequence). The sequence was obtained from a woman aged 18-30 years with Graves' hyperthyroidism. This chain links TRBV10-1 with TRBJ1-5; D remains unclear. The sample consisted of blood. Here the CDR3 DNA reads TGCGCCAGCAGTGAGGCGGTGAACGGCCCGAGGGGCAATCAGCCCCAGCATTTT. Its translation is CASSEAVNGPRGNQPQHF.